The clone carrying this TCR beta chain was seen ten or more times. Its specificity is unknown. Researchers prepared the TCRbeta library using unique molecular identifiers, the study reports. TCRdb re-analysed the PCR reads in MiXCR, keeping a single row per CDR3 protein. The repertoire holds 250,000 to 300,000 distinct CDR3 sequences, with roughly 8.2% as singletons. This entry comes from a study of T-cell reconstitution after alpha-beta-depleted transplantation in children. Germline lookup yields CDR1 MRHNA and CDR2 SNTAGT. There are 18 residues in the CDR3. V was trimmed by 2 bases and J by 1 base, leaving 17 bases between them. Study-wide results and caveats: Reports say that about two months after transplant, the alpha-beta T cells came out of several hundred graft clones that had expanded. Hyperexpanded clones declined; after one year, newly produced T cells mostly supplied diversity. Diversity of TCRbeta at day 60 was high in some patients, arising from surviving recipient T cells and thymic progenitors.

The sequenced sample was peripheral blood, obtained 360 days after TCRalphabeta/CD19-depleted stem cell transplant. This chain connects TRBV6-4 to TRBJ2-2; D possibly uses TRBD1 or TRBD2 (5 bases each). The clonotype originates from a female patient aged 2-15 years who had a stem cell transplant for Fanconi anemia, so the T cells may come from the graft donor. Here the CDR3 reads CASSDPSRGRKNTGELFF. CDR3 nucleotide sequence: TGTGCCAGCAGTGACCCGTCAAGGGGACGAAAGAACACCGGGGAGCTGTTTTTT.